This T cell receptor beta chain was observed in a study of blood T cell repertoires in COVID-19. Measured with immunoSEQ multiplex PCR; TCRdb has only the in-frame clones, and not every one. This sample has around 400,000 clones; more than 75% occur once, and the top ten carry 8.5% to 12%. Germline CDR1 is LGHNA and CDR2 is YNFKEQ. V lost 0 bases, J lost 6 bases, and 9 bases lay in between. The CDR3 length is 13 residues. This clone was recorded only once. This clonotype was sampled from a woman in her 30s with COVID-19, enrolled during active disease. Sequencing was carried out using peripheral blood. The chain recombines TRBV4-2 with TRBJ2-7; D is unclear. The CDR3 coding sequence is TGTGCCAGCAGCCAAGAGGAGTTCGGCGAGCAGTACTTC. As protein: CASSQEEFGEQYF.